The 14 T cell receptor beta chains below come from one sample, sequenced in a study of T cells in localized non-small cell lung cancer. Repertoires were generated with immunoSEQ multiplex PCR, while TCRdb's copy carries only in-frame clones and drops some. The table includes 2,500 to 3,500 clones, approximately 21% detected once. The specimen comprised lung tumor tissue, sampled before any cancer treatment. The receptors derive from a male donor at least 60 years old with stage II squamous cell lung carcinoma.

The V and J genes are TRBV6-8 and TRBJ1-5; D uncertain. V was cut by 4 bases and J by 0 bases, with 10 bases left in between. The germline CDR1 and CDR2 sequences are MNHGY and SAAAGT. The length of the CDR3 is 15 residues. The CDR3 protein is CASSSKGISNQPQHF. DNA of the CDR3: TGTGCCAGCAGTTCTAAAGGGATTAGCAATCAGCCCCAGCATTTT.

This clone appeared a few times. V and J are TRBV6-8 and TRBJ1-1, with 7 bases aligning to TRBD1. Germline values: CDR1 MNHGY, CDR2 SAAAGT. Trimming removed 4 bases from V and 4 bases from J; junction bases left unmatched: 6. This CDR3 region has 14 residues. CDR3 nucleotide sequence: TGTGCCAGCAGTTCCAGGGGGGAGGGCACTGAAGCTTTCTTT. Its protein is CASSSRGEGTEAFF.

This clone is deemed medium-sized. The V gene is TRBV6-8, the J gene TRBJ2-3; D possibly matches TRBD1 or TRBD2 (5 bases each). The germline CDR1 and CDR2 sequences are MNHGY and SAAAGT. The CDR3 sequence is 15 residues long. V dropped 5 bases and J dropped 5 bases, with 17 bases sitting between them. In DNA, the CDR3 is TGTGCCAGCAGTGACATTAGGGGAGTTGGAGATACGCAGTATTTT. It translates to CASSDIRGVGDTQYF.

This chain links TRBV6-8 with TRBJ2-7, with TRBD2 as a possible D gene (7 bases). The CDR3 totals 15 residues. CDR1 and CDR2 (germline): MNHGY, SAAAGT. The V end was cut by 2 bases, the J end by 1 base, with 12 bases between. This chain's CDR3 is CASSYGGGESYEQYF. The CDR3 coding sequence is TGTGCCAGCAGTTACGGGGGGGGCGAATCCTACGAGCAGTACTTC.

This clone was found a few times. This chain uses TRBV11-3 with TRBJ2-3; tentatively, D is TRBD2 (5 bases). The CDR3 runs to 16 residues. Trimming pared 5 bases from V and 0 bases from J, leaving 15 bases between. Germline V gene lookup returns CDR1 SGHNT and CDR2 YENEEA. The DNA for the CDR3 is TGTGCCAGCAGCCTATATAGCGTGACTAGCACAGATACGCAGTATTTT. This encodes CASSLYSVTSTDTQYF.

The V call is TRBV11-3, the J call TRBJ2-7; D is tentatively TRBD1 or TRBD2 (5 bases each). This CDR3 comprises 14 residues. Per the germline V gene, CDR1 is SGHNT and CDR2 is YENEEA. The V gene lost 1 base and the J gene lost 0 bases, with 7 bases spanning the gap. CDR3 nucleotide sequence: TGTGCCAGCAGCTTAGGGGGGAGCTCCTACGAGCAGTACTTC. Translating gives CASSLGGSSYEQYF. The variable domain in full, completed from reference TRBV11-3 and TRBJ2-7, reads EAGVVQSPRYKIIEKKQPVAFWCNPISGHNTLYWYLQNLGQGPELLIRYENEEAVDDSQLPKDRFSAERLKGVDSTLKIQPAELGDSAVYLCASSLGGSSYEQYFGPGTRLTVT.

This clone was counted at least ten times. The rearrangement joins TRBV11-3 to TRBJ1-1; D is unresolved. Deletions cut 1 base from V and 1 base from J, with 13 bases between. CDR3 length: 16 residues. Germline V gives CDR1 SGHNT, CDR2 YENEEA. CDR3 sequence reads: CASSLGAETRNTEAFF. The CDR3 nucleotides are TGTGCCAGCAGCTTAGGGGCAGAGACCCGGAACACTGAAGCTTTCTTT.

This chain connects TRBV11-3 to TRBJ2-5, with 7 bases that match TRBD2. CDR1 and CDR2 from the germline V gene are SGHNT and YENEEA. Trimming took 5 bases from V and 0 from J; bases not matched to a gene: 18. The CDR3 spans 19 residues. The CDR3 reads CASSGRGGTRRGDQETQYF. The CDR3, as DNA: TGTGCCAGCAGCGGACGCGGAGGGACGCGTCGGGGGGACCAAGAGACCCAGTACTTC.

This clone was seen only once. V is TRBV5-1 and J is TRBJ2-2; maybe TRBD1 (6 bases). V was clipped by 4 bases and J by 4 bases, with 14 bases between them. Germline V lookup: CDR1 SGHRS, CDR2 YFSETQ. The CDR3 length is 15 residues. CDR3 protein: CASSVTGFGTGELFF. Here the CDR3 DNA reads TGCGCCAGCAGCGTGACAGGATTTGGCACCGGGGAGCTGTTTTTT.

The chain recombines TRBV30 with TRBJ1-1; D unresolved. CDR3 size: 13 residues. The germline V gene has CDR1 GTSNPN and CDR2 SVGIG (reference sequence). Trimming took off 3 bases at V and 0 bases at J, with 8 bases between the two ends. The CDR3: CAWRIGLNTEAFF. CDR3 coding DNA: TGTGCCTGGAGGATCGGGCTGAACACTGAAGCTTTCTTT.

In its sample, this clone was seen a few times. The chain uses TRBV5-1 and TRBJ2-1; TRBD1 aligns across 7 bases. The J segment lost 0 bases and the V segment lost 4 bases, leaving 4 bases of the junction unmatched. Germline V lookup: CDR1 SGHRS, CDR2 YFSETQ. This CDR3 has 15 amino acids. CDR3 coding DNA: TGCGCCAGCAGCCGGGACAGCTACTCCTACAATGAGCAGTTCTTC. Encoded protein: CASSRDSYSYNEQFF.

This clone is medium-sized by share. This sequence joins TRBV11-3 and TRBJ2-2; a weak D match, TRBD1 (5 bases). The V gene lost 3 bases and the J gene lost 4 bases, with 15 bases spanning the gap. CDR1 and CDR2 from the germline V gene are SGHNT and YENEEA. This CDR3 has 16 amino acids. The CDR3 loop reads CASSLPGRAPTGELFF. CDR3 nucleotide sequence: TGTGCCAGCAGCTTGCCCGGCAGGGCCCCCACCGGGGAGCTGTTTTTT.

This clone was found many times. The chain joins TRBV11-3 to TRBJ2-3, with 10 bases lining up with TRBD2. With V trimmed by 1 base and J by 0 bases, 4 bases remained unmatched. The CDR3 consists of 17 residues. Germline values: CDR1 SGHNT, CDR2 YENEEA. CDR3 bases: TGTGCCAGCAGCTTAGGGACTAGCGGAACTAGCACAGATACGCAGTATTTT. Protein product: CASSLGTSGTSTDTQYF.

Only a few counts were recorded for this clone. The V gene is TRBV6-8, the J gene TRBJ2-3, with TRBD1 matching over 7 bases. Germline V gene lookup returns CDR1 MNHGY and CDR2 SAAAGT. The CDR3 length is 13 residues. The V gene end was trimmed by 10 bases and the J gene end by 3 bases; junction bases not matched to a gene: 7. CDR3: CAITGQSTDTQYF. DNA of the CDR3: TGTGCCATCACGGGACAGTCTACAGATACGCAGTATTTT.